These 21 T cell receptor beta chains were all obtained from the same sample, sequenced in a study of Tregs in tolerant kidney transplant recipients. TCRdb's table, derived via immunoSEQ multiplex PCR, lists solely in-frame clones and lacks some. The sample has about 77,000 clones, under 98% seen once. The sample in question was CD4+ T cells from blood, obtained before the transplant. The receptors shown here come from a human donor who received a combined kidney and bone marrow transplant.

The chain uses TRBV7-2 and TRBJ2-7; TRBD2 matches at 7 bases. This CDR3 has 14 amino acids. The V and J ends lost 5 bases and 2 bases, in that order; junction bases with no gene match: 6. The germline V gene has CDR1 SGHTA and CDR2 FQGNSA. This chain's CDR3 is CASSPGAGAYEQYF. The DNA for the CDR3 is TGTGCCAGCAGCCCTGGGGCGGGGGCCTACGAGCAGTACTTC.

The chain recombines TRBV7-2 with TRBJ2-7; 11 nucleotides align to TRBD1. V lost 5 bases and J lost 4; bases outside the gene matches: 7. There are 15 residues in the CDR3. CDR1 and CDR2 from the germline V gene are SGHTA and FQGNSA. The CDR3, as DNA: TGTGCCAGCAGCCTCCGGACAGGGGGCGTATACGAGCAGTACTTC. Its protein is CASSLRTGGVYEQYF.

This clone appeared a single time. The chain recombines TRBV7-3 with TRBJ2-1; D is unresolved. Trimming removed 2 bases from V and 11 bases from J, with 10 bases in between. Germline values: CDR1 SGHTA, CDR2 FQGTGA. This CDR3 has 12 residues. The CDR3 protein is CASSLQDSKQFF. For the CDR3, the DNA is TGTGCCAGCAGCTTACAAGATAGTAAGCAGTTCTTC.

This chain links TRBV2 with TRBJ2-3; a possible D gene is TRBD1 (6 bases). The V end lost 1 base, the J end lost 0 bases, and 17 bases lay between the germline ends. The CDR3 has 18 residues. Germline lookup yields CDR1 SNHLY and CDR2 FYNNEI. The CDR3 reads CASSEVRDMDASTDTQYF. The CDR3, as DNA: TGTGCCAGCAGTGAAGTCCGGGACATGGACGCTAGCACAGATACGCAGTATTTT.

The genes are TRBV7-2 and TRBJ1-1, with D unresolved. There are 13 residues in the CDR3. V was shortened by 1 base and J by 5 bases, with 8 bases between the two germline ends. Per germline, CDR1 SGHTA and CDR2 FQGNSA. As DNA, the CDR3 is TGTGCCAGCAGCTTAGTCGCGCTGACTGAAGCTTTCTTT. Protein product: CASSLVALTEAFF.

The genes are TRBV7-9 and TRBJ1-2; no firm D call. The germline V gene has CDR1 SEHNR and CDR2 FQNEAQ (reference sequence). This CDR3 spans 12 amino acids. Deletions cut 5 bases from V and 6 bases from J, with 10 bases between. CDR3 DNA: TGTGCCAGCAGCGAGTACTACGATGGCTACACCTTC. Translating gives CASSEYYDGYTF.

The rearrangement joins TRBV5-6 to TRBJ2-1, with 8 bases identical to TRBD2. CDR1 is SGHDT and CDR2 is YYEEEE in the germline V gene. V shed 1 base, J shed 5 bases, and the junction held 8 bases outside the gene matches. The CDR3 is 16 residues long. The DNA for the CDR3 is TGTGCCAGCAGCTTGTACGCGGGAGGCACGAACAATGAGCAGTTCTTC. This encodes CASSLYAGGTNNEQFF.

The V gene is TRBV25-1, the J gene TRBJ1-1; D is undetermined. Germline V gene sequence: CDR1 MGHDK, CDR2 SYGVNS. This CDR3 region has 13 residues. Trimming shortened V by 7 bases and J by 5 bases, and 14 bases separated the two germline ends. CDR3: CASTPRGGTEAFF. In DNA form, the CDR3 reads TGTGCCAGCACCCCCCGGGGAGGGACTGAAGCTTTCTTT.

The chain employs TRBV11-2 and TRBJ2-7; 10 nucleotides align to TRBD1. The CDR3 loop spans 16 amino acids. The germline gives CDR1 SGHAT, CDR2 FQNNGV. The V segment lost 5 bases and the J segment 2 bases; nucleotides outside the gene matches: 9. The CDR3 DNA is TGTGCCAGCAGCAGGACAGGGGGAGGGGGTACCTACGAGCAGTACTTC. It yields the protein CASSRTGGGGTYEQYF.

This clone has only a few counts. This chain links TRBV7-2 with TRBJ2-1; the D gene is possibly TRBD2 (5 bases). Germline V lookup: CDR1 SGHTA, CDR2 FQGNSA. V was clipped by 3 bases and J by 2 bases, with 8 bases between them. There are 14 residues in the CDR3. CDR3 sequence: CASSFERTYNEQFF. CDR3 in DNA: TGTGCCAGCAGCTTCGAGCGGACCTACAATGAGCAGTTCTTC.

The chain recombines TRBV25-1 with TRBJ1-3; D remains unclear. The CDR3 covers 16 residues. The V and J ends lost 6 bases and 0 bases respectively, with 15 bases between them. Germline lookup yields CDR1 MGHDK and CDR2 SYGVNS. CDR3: CASSEPGSLSGNTIYF. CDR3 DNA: TGTGCCAGCAGCGAGCCAGGAAGCCTCTCTGGAAACACCATATATTTT.

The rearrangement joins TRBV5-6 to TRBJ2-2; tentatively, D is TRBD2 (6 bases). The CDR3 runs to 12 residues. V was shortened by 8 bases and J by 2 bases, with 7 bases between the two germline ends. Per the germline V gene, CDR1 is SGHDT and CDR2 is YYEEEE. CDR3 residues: CARGTNTGELFF. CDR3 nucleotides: TGTGCCAGGGGGACTAACACCGGGGAGCTGTTTTTT.

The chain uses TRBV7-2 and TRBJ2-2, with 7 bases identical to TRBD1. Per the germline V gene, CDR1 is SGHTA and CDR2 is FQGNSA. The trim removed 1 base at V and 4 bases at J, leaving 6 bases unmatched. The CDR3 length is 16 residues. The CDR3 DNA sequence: TGTGCCAGCAGCTTAGAGGGGCCAGGGGGCACCGGGGAGCTGTTTTTT. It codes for CASSLEGPGGTGELFF.

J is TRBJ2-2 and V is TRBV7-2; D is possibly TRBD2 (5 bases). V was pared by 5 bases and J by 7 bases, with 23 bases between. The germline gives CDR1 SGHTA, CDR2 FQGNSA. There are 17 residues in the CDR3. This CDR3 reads CASSLVTRGYSSGELFF. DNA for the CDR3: TGTGCCAGCAGCCTAGTGACAAGAGGGTACTCAAGCGGGGAGCTGTTTTTT.

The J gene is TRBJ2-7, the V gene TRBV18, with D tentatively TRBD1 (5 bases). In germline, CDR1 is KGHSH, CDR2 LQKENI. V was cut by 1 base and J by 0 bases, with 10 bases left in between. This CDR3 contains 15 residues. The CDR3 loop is CASSPRGDSSYEQYF. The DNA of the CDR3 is TGTGCCAGCTCACCACGGGGCGACAGCTCCTACGAGCAGTACTTC. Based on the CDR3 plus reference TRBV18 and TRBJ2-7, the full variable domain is NAGVMQNPRHLVRRRGQEARLRCSPMKGHSHVYWYRQLPEEGLKFMVYLQKENIIDESGMPKERFSAEFPKEGPSILRIQQVVRGDSAAYFCASSPRGDSSYEQYFGPGTRLTVT.

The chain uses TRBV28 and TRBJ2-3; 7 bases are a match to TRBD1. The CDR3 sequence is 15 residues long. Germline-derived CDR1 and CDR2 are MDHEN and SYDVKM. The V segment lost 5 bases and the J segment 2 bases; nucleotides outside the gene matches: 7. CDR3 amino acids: CASSPSDRYTDTQYF. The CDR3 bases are TGTGCCAGCAGTCCGTCGGACAGGTACACAGATACGCAGTATTTT.

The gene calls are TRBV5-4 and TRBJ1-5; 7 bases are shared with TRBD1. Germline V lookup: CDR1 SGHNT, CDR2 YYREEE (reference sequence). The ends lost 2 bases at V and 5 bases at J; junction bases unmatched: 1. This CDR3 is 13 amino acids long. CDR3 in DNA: TGTGCCAGCAGCTTTGACAGGGATCAGCCCCAGCATTTT. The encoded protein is CASSFDRDQPQHF.

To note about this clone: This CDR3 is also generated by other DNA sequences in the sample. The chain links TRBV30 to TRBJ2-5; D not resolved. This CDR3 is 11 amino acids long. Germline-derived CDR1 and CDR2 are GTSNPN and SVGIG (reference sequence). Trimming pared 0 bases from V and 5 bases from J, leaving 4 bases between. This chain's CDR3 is CAWSVRETQYF. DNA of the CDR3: TGTGCCTGGAGTGTACGGGAGACCCAGTACTTC.

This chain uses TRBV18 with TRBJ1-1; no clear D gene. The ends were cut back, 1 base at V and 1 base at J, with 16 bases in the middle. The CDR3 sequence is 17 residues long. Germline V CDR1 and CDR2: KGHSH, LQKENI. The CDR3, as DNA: TGTGCCAGCTCACCACTTCCGGGAGCTGGACCGAACACTGAAGCTTTCTTT. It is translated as CASSPLPGAGPNTEAFF.

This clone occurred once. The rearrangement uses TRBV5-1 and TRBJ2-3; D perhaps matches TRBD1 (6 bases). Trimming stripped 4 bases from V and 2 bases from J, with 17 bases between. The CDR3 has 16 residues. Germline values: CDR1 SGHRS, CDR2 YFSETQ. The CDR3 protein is CASSRSRQGTTDTQYF. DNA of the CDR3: TGCGCCAGCAGCCGCTCGAGGCAGGGGACCACAGATACGCAGTATTTT.

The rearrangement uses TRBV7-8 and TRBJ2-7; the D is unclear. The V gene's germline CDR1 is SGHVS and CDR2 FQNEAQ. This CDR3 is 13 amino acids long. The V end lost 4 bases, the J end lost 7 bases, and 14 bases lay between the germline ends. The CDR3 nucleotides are TGTGCCAGCAGCTGGGCTATTGGCCAAGAGCAGTACTTC. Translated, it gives CASSWAIGQEQYF.